Described below is a single TCR beta chain sequence and its context. Its antigen is not identified. This specimen belongs to a study of OX40 agonist ivuxolimab in advanced cancers. Whole-study context: The study enrolled dose-escalation patients with hepatocellular carcinoma, melanoma, renal cell or head and neck cancer. Patients achieving partial responses numbered three: one hepatocellular carcinoma case and two cutaneous melanoma cases. General study results and limits: Antigen specificity remained undetermined for the expanded peripheral T cells. Low normalized T-cell clonal expansion was additionally recorded for some nonresponders.

Repertoires were generated with immunoSEQ multiplex PCR, while TCRdb's copy carries only in-frame clones and drops some. Here the sample spans about 100,000 clones, approximately 90% being singletons. Trimming removed 6 bases at V and 0 bases at J, with 6 bases between. The CDR3 runs to 13 residues. CDR1 is LNHDA, CDR2 SQIVND, per germline (reference sequence). This sequence originates from an adult with an advanced solid tumor such as melanoma, head and neck, liver or kidney cancer. V usage is TRBV19 and J usage is TRBJ1-5, with unresolved D. Source: CD4+ or CD8+ T cells sorted from blood, taken in a trial of the OX40 agonist ivuxolimab. The CDR3: CASRSISNQPQHF. The CDR3, as DNA: TGTGCCAGTAGATCAATTAGCAATCAGCCCCAGCATTTT.